These 3 T cell receptor beta chains were all obtained from the same sample, sequenced in a study of blood T cell repertoires in COVID-19. The repertoire was sequenced with immunoSEQ multiplex PCR; TCRdb's copy has only in-frame clones and lacks some. The top ten hold 2% to 2.5% of the sample, which has 250,000 to 350,000 clones, around 90% seen once. Sequencing input: peripheral blood. The receptors stem from a woman between 50 and 59 years old who had recovered from COVID-19.

V is TRBV7-2 and J is TRBJ1-2; 7 bases align to TRBD1. The CDR3 consists of 16 residues. The ends lost 0 bases at V and 6 bases at J; junction bases unmatched: 10. The germline V gene encodes CDR1 SGHTA and CDR2 FQGNSA. Here the CDR3 DNA reads TGTGCCAGCAGCTTAGCTCGGGACAGTTCCTCCCATGGCTACACCTTC. Amino acid sequence: CASSLARDSSSHGYTF.

The V gene is TRBV2, the J gene TRBJ1-1, with TRBD1 as a possible D gene (6 bases). The CDR3 is 13 amino acids. Germline V gene lookup returns CDR1 SNHLY and CDR2 FYNNEI. Trimming left V 7 bases short and J 4 bases short, with 13 bases between. The CDR3 loop reads CASIGQPGTEAFF. The CDR3 region has the DNA TGTGCCAGCATTGGACAGCCGGGCACTGAAGCTTTCTTT. Using reference TRBV2 and TRBJ1-1 for the parts outside the CDR3, the full variable domain is EPEVTQTPSHQVTQMGQEVILRCVPISNHLYFYWYRQILGQKVEFLVSFYNNEISEKSEIFDDQFSVERPDGSNFTLKIRSTKLEDSAMYFCASIGQPGTEAFFGQGTRLTVV.

In its sample, this clone was seen a few times. The gene calls are TRBV7-6 and TRBJ2-3; 7 positions agree with TRBD2. V lost 1 base and J lost 2; bases outside the gene matches: 6. The CDR3 is 16 amino acids. CDR1 is SGHVS, CDR2 FNYEAQ, per germline. The CDR3 here is CASSLGVGGNTDTQYF. The DNA of the CDR3 is TGTGCCAGCAGCTTAGGTGTCGGGGGGAACACAGATACGCAGTATTTT.